A single sample gave rise to the 25 T cell receptor beta chains below, sequenced in a study of early T cells in non-severe SARS-CoV-2 infection. TCRdb re-called the 5' RACE reads with MiXCR, one entry per CDR3 protein. The table has tens of thousands of distinct CDR3 sequences, roughly 11% seen once. Sample: whole blood, taken at baseline. The receptor set was obtained from an adult who was a healthcare worker with PCR-confirmed SARS-CoV-2 infection or an uninfected control (not recorded which).

This clonotype was seen a handful of times. This chain links TRBV6-6 with TRBJ2-1, with 10 positions matching TRBD2. After removal of 5 bases from V and 9 bases from J, the junction contained 7 bases not matched to a gene. CDR1 MNHNY and CDR2 SVGAGI come from the germline V gene (reference sequence). The CDR3 loop spans 14 amino acids. CDR3 sequence: CASSHPSGGPEQFF. CDR3 DNA sequence: TGTGCCAGCAGTCACCCTAGCGGGGGTCCTGAGCAGTTCTTC.

The chain links TRBV18 to TRBJ1-2; 8 nucleotides agree with TRBD1. Germline trimming cut 5 bases from V and 2 bases from J; bases unmatched to any gene: 13. The CDR3 is 17 amino acids. CDR1 is KGHSH, CDR2 LQKENI, per germline. DNA of the CDR3: TGTGCCAGCTCAACCAAGGCAGGGGGCGCGACAAACTATGGCTACACCTTC. This codes for CASSTKAGGATNYGYTF.

The chain has TRBV7-3 and TRBJ2-2; TRBD1 might be the D (5 bases). The CDR3 is 15 residues long. V dropped 2 bases and J dropped 6 bases, with 13 bases sitting between them. Germline loops: CDR1 SGHTA, CDR2 FQGTGA. The CDR3, as DNA: TGTGCCAGCAGCTTATTTTCAGGGAAAGCCGGGGAGCTGTTTTTT. This encodes CASSLFSGKAGELFF. Together with reference TRBV7-3 and TRBJ2-2, the CDR3 gives the full variable domain: GAGVSQTPSNKVTEKGKYVELRCDPISGHTALYWYRQSLGQGPEFLIYFQGTGAADDSGLPNDRFFAVRPEGSVSTLKIQRTERGDSAVYLCASSLFSGKAGELFFGEGSRLTVL.

This clonotype was found a few times. This chain links TRBV28 with TRBJ2-3; no clear D. CDR1 and CDR2 (germline): MDHEN, SYDVKM. The CDR3 sequence is 12 residues long. Between the trimmed V and J ends, which lost 5 bases and 5 bases, there was a span of 8 bases. For the CDR3, the DNA is TGTGCCAGCAGTCCCGTATTAGATACGCAGTATTTT. Translated, it gives CASSPVLDTQYF.

The table lists this clonotype with a few counts. The chain has TRBV12-3 or TRBV12-4 and TRBJ1-6; D might be TRBD1 (5 bases). Trimming stripped 7 bases from V and 9 bases from J, with 19 bases between. The CDR3 runs to 15 residues. CDR3 protein: CASTHRVGLGSPLHF. As DNA, the CDR3 is TGTGCCAGCACCCATCGGGTGGGGCTAGGTTCACCCCTCCACTTT.

This clonotype was observed at least ten times. This chain connects TRBV7-9 to TRBJ2-1; possible D gene TRBD2, 5 bases. V was pared by 1 base and J by 2 bases, with 9 bases between. This CDR3 region has 15 residues. Germline V gives CDR1 SEHNR, CDR2 FQNEAQ (reference sequence). DNA for the CDR3: TGTGCCAGCAGCTTAGGGGTTAGCGCCTACAATGAGCAGTTCTTC. It translates to CASSLGVSAYNEQFF. Combining the CDR3 with reference TRBV7-9 and TRBJ2-1 gives the whole variable domain DTGVSQNPRHKITKRGQNVTFRCDPISEHNRLYWYRQTLGQGPEFLTYFQNEAQLEKSRLLSDRFSAERPKGSFSTLEIQRTEQGDSAMYLCASSLGVSAYNEQFFGPGTRLTVL.

The chain is built from TRBV6-5 and TRBJ1-4; 7 nucleotides agree with TRBD1. V was pared by 6 bases and J by 3 bases, with 4 bases of the junction left unmatched. CDR1 and CDR2 from the germline V gene are MNHEY and SVGAGI. CDR3 size: 14 residues. The CDR3 nucleotides read TGTGCCAGCAGGCCCGGGACAGCTAATGAAAAACTGTTTTTT. Translating gives CASRPGTANEKLFF.

In its sample, this clonotype was seen many times. The rearrangement links TRBV6-6 to TRBJ2-3; 10 positions match TRBD1. From germline, CDR1 is MNHNY and CDR2 SVGAGI (reference sequence). The CDR3 has 15 residues. V gave up 6 bases and J gave up 4 bases; unmatched junction bases: 7. In nucleotides, the CDR3 is TGTGCCAGCAGGACAGGGACAGGGGTGTCAGATACGCAGTATTTT. Amino acid sequence: CASRTGTGVSDTQYF.

The chain employs TRBV11-2 and TRBJ2-7; possible D gene TRBD1, 6 bases. V lost 0 bases and J lost 0, with 12 bases in between. The CDR3 has 16 residues. Germline CDR1 is SGHAT and CDR2 is FQNNGV. CDR3 residues: CASSLDSGAPSYEQYF. As DNA, the CDR3 is TGTGCCAGCAGCTTAGATTCAGGGGCCCCCTCCTACGAGCAGTACTTC.

The CDR3 is CASSFAGLTNNEQFF. DNA of the CDR3: TGCGCCAGCAGCTTTGCGGGTCTAACCAACAATGAGCAGTTCTTC. This chain links TRBV5-1 with TRBJ2-1; D possibly corresponds to TRBD2 (5 bases). V lost 2 bases, J lost 5 bases, and 14 bases lay in between. Germline loops: CDR1 SGHRS, CDR2 YFSETQ. The CDR3 length is 15 residues.

CDR3 sequence: CASSSMPDEKLFF. The DNA of the CDR3 is TGCGCCAGCAGCTCCATGCCGGATGAAAAACTGTTTTTT. This chain connects TRBV5-1 to TRBJ1-4; D is unresolved. The V end lost 3 bases, the J end lost 6 bases, and 9 bases lay between the germline ends. From germline, CDR1 is SGHRS and CDR2 YFSETQ. The CDR3 extends over 13 amino acids.

This clonotype was seen a handful of times. The chain joins TRBV10-2 to TRBJ2-5, with TRBD1 identical over 7 bases. The CDR3 covers 16 residues. Trimming removed 0 bases from V and 2 bases from J; junction bases left unmatched: 6. Germline V CDR1 and CDR2: WSHSY, SAAADI. The CDR3 loop is CASSESTTDRQETQYF. CDR3 coding DNA: TGCGCCAGCAGTGAGTCGACGACGGACAGGCAAGAGACCCAGTACTTC.

This clonotype was observed many times. The rearrangement joins TRBV7-3 to TRBJ2-2, with D perhaps TRBD2 (6 bases). Trimming removed 6 bases from V and 11 bases from J, with 16 bases in between. CDR3 length equals 13 residues. Looked up from germline, CDR1 is SGHTA and CDR2 is FQGTGA. The CDR3 DNA sequence: TGTGCCAGCAGATTTACGGAGGGGTCCGAGCTGTTTTTT. Translation gives CASRFTEGSELFF.

The chain combines TRBV7-3 with TRBJ2-1, with TRBD1 matching 7 bases. The CDR3 spans 13 residues. Germline V gene data show CDR1 as SGHTA and CDR2 as FQGTGA. V dropped 4 bases and J dropped 15; count of bases not matched to a gene: 12. The DNA of the CDR3 is TGTGCCAGCAGCTGGGGCCTAGGGGGCGTCTGGTTCTTC. Translating it yields CASSWGLGGVWFF.

The chain carries TRBV11-2 and TRBJ2-7; D call uncertain. CDR1 is SGHAT, CDR2 FQNNGV, per germline. The ends were cut back, 0 bases at V and 6 bases at J, with 3 bases in the middle. The CDR3 has 11 amino acids. This chain's CDR3 is CASSLEREQYF. The CDR3 DNA follows: TGTGCCAGCAGCTTAGAACGCGAGCAGTACTTC.

The V gene is TRBV3-1, the J gene TRBJ2-1; 14 bases are a match to TRBD2. The germline V gene has CDR1 LGHDT and CDR2 YNNKEL (reference sequence). The CDR3 is 15 amino acids. Trimming cost V 4 bases and J 9 bases; bases outside gene matches: 5. CDR3 in DNA: TGTGCCAGCAGCCCGGGACTAGCGGGAGAGGGTGAGCAGTTCTTC. Its protein product is CASSPGLAGEGEQFF.

This clonotype was picked up many times. CDR3 sequence reads: CSVKTGAGPDTQYF. CDR3 in DNA: TGCAGTGTTAAGACAGGGGCGGGCCCAGATACGCAGTATTTT. The chain joins TRBV20-1 to TRBJ2-3; 8 positions match TRBD1. Germline CDR1 is DFQATT and CDR2 is SNEGSKA (reference sequence). J lost 4 bases, V lost 7 bases, and 10 bases had no gene match. The CDR3 runs 14 residues.

This clonotype was seen a handful of times. The chain links TRBV4-2 to TRBJ2-7; TRBD2 matches 8 bases. The CDR3 length is 17 residues. CDR1 and CDR2 from the germline V gene are LGHNA and YNFKEQ. Unmatched junction bases numbered 13, after V lost 2 bases and J lost 4 bases. The CDR3 DNA reads TGTGCCAGCAGCCAACTAGGCGGGCTAGCGGGCCCTTACGAGCAGTACTTC. Amino acid sequence: CASSQLGGLAGPYEQYF.

This clonotype came up a few times. This chain uses TRBV19 with TRBJ2-1; 7 bases fit TRBD2. CDR1 and CDR2 (germline): LNHDA, SQIVND (reference sequence). J was trimmed by 6 bases and V by 5 bases; bases with no gene match: 4. CDR3 length: 13 residues. The CDR3 sequence is CASSASGGNEQFF. DNA for the CDR3: TGTGCCAGTAGTGCTAGCGGCGGCAATGAGCAGTTCTTC.

This clonotype was picked up many times. The rearrangement links TRBV6-2 or TRBV6-3 to TRBJ2-5; TRBD1 matches at 7 bases. Per the germline V gene, CDR1 is MNHEY and CDR2 is SVGEGT. The V gene end was trimmed by 7 bases and the J gene end by 1 base; junction bases not matched to a gene: 6. This CDR3 has 14 residues. In nucleotides, the CDR3 is TGTGCCAGCAATTCGGGGACAGCCCAAGAGACCCAGTACTTC. Amino acids: CASNSGTAQETQYF.

J is TRBJ2-2 and V is TRBV19; 10 nucleotides line up with TRBD2. The V segment lost 9 bases and the J segment 4 bases; nucleotides outside the gene matches: 11. Germline V CDR1 and CDR2: LNHDA, SQIVND (reference sequence). The CDR3 has 16 amino acids. The CDR3 protein is CASLPGLASRTGELFF. In DNA, the CDR3 is TGTGCCAGCCTCCCGGGACTAGCGAGTCGCACCGGGGAGCTGTTTTTT.

In regard to this clonotype: One end of the junction is discordant with germline, which a read error may explain. The chain links TRBV3-1 to TRBJ2-7; 13 nucleotides match TRBD2. CDR3 length equals 14 residues. Looked up from germline, CDR1 is LGHDT and CDR2 is YNNKEL (reference sequence). The CDR3 sequence is CANSPGLAGFEQYF. The DNA of the CDR3 is TGTGCCAACAGCCCGGGACTAGCGGGATTCGAGCAGTACTTC.

This clonotype was detected many times. CDR3 sequence: CASSRGQGKGYTF. In DNA, the CDR3 is TGTGCCAGCAGCCGTGGACAGGGTAAAGGCTACACCTTC. This chain uses TRBV7-9 with TRBJ1-2, with 8 bases that match TRBD1. Trimming took 5 bases from V and 8 from J; bases not matched to a gene: 7. The CDR3 covers 13 residues. The germline CDR1 and CDR2 sequences are SEHNR and FQNEAQ (reference sequence).

Many counts were recorded for this clonotype. V is TRBV3-1 and J is TRBJ1-2; 10 positions agree with TRBD1. The CDR3 length is 14 residues. The V gene end was trimmed by 4 bases and the J gene end by 6 bases; junction bases not matched to a gene: 5. Germline-derived CDR1 and CDR2 are LGHDT and YNNKEL (reference sequence). CDR3 amino acids: CASSRGQGIDGYTF. In nucleotides, the CDR3 is TGTGCCAGCAGCCGGGGACAGGGGATCGATGGCTACACCTTC. The variable domain in full, completed from reference TRBV3-1 and TRBJ1-2, reads DTAVSQTPKYLVTQMGNDKSIKCEQNLGHDTMYWYKQDSKKFLKIMFSYNNKELIINETVPNRFSPKSPDKAHLNLHINSLELGDSAVYFCASSRGQGIDGYTFGSGTRLTVV.

This clonotype was detected a few times. The V and J genes are TRBV7-8 and TRBJ1-1, with D hard to call. Germline CDR1 reads SGHVS; CDR2 reads FQNEAQ. The CDR3 covers 14 residues. The V end was cut by 3 bases, the J end by 3 bases, with 11 bases between. The CDR3 nucleotides are TGTGCCAGCAGCTTCCGGACTGGCTACACTGAAGCTTTCTTT. Translated, it gives CASSFRTGYTEAFF.